This TCR beta chain appears in the sequencing data of a study of OX40 agonist ivuxolimab in advanced cancers. Regarding the study as a whole: Partial responders at 0.1-3.0 mg/kg showed near-lowest clonal expansion. Expanded clones tended on average to be more numerous among CD8+ T cells than CD4+. Normalized T-cell clonal expansion was also low in a subset of nonresponders.

The repertoire was sequenced with immunoSEQ multiplex PCR; TCRdb's copy has only in-frame clones and lacks some. The sample records about 81,000 clones, about 93% being singletons. Autoimmune disease history or systemic immunosuppression barred patients. Germline-derived CDR1 and CDR2 are MNHEY and SVGAGI. This CDR3 comprises 12 residues. Between the trimmed V and J ends, which lost 7 bases and 2 bases, there was a span of 9 bases. Concerning this clone itself: Its antigen is currently unknown.

The genes are TRBV6-5 and TRBJ2-7, with D unclear. This sample comprised CD4+ or CD8+ T cells sorted from blood, obtained in a trial of the OX40 agonist ivuxolimab. This TCR was sampled from an adult with an advanced solid tumor such as melanoma, head and neck, liver or kidney cancer. This CDR3 is CASTAATYEQYF. The DNA of the CDR3 is TGTGCCAGCACCGCGGCAACCTACGAGCAGTACTTC.